These T cell receptor beta chains were read from a single sample in a study of blood T cells in healthy people across ages. Each CDR3 protein is one row after TCRdb ran MiXCR on the 5' RACE reads. The table lists roughly 1,500,000 distinct CDR3 sequences, 34% of them singletons. The sequenced sample was blood. The receptors shown here come from a woman aged 25 to 39 in good health. CDR3s include the opening cysteine and the closing phenylalanine or tryptophan. Each record gives: V gene, D gene, J gene, clone size, CDR3 protein, CDR3 DNA. A D gene is named only where the DNA matches it firmly. Only part of the rows carry a size: once, few, many, or a class if the clone is expanded.

>TRBV6-6|TRBD1|TRBJ1-4|-
CASSTPGQGNEKLFF
TGTGCCAGCAGTACCCCGGGACAGGGGAATGAAAAACTGTTTTTT
>TRBV29-1|TRBD2|TRBJ2-5|-
CSAGGGNYNGQYF
TGCAGCGCCGGCGGGGGGAACTACAATGGGCAGTACTTC
>TRBV12-3/TRBV12-4|-|TRBJ1-1|once
CASRNRALIPEAFF
TGTGCCAGCAGAAACAGGGCCCTGATTCCTGAAGCTTTCTTT
>TRBV7-3|-|TRBJ2-3|-
CASSSWLDEDTQYF
TGTGCCAGCAGCTCATGGTTAGATGAAGATACGCAGTATTTT
>TRBV20-1|TRBD2|TRBJ2-7|few
CSADKAGGAWEQYF
TGCAGTGCAGATAAAGCGGGGGGCGCTTGGGAGCAGTACTTC
>TRBV5-1|TRBD1|TRBJ1-4|-
CASSLGDRDEEKLFF
TGCGCCAGCAGCCTGGGTGACAGGGACGAAGAAAAACTGTTTTTT
>TRBV20-1|-|TRBJ2-3|-
CSAMSGLGLDTQYF
TGCAGTGCAATGTCTGGGCTAGGCCTAGATACGCAGTATTTT
>TRBV4-1|TRBD1|TRBJ1-2|few
CASSQGLRGQSKYGYTF
TGCGCCAGCAGCCAAGGGTTAAGGGGACAGTCTAAATATGGCTACACCTTC
>TRBV7-3|-|TRBJ2-3|-
CASSLLNSGLGDTQYF
TGTGCCAGCAGCCTCCTCAATAGCGGATTGGGAGATACGCAGTATTTT
>TRBV28|TRBD1|TRBJ1-6|-
CASSLGTVEISPLHF
TGTGCCAGCAGTTTAGGGACAGTAGAGATTTCACCCCTCCACTTT
>TRBV6-1|-|TRBJ2-7|-
CASSDDGLYEQYF
TGTGCCAGCAGTGACGACGGCCTCTACGAGCAGTACTTC
>TRBV27|-|TRBJ2-3|-
CASSRAGDNTQYF
TGTGCCAGCAGTCGGGCAGGGGATAATACGCAGTATTTT
>TRBV18|-|TRBJ2-7|few
CASSPQGCYEQYF
TGTGCCAGCTCACCACAGGGGTGCTACGAGCAGTACTTC
>TRBV9|-|TRBJ1-2|many
CASSDALINYGYTF
TGTGCCAGCAGCGACGCCCTTATAAACTATGGCTACACCTTC
>TRBV27|-|TRBJ2-1|-
CASSPRQPSSYNEQFF
TGTGCCAGCAGTCCCCGACAGCCTAGCTCCTACAATGAGCAGTTCTTC
>TRBV5-6|-|TRBJ2-3|-
CASSLGAVSTSDTQYF
TGTGCCAGCAGCTTGGGGGCGGTATCCACGTCGGATACGCAGTATTTT
>TRBV6-1|-|TRBJ2-6|few
CASSEQGQAGANVLTF
TGTGCCAGCAGTGAACAGGGGCAGGCTGGGGCCAACGTCCTGACTTTC
>TRBV7-8|-|TRBJ2-1|-
CASSVWGGLDNEQFF
TGTGCCAGCAGCGTATGGGGGGGCCTCGACAATGAGCAGTTCTTC
>TRBV11-1|-|TRBJ2-7|-
CASIRSGTPSSYEQYF
TGTGCCAGCATTCGGTCCGGGACACCGAGCTCCTACGAGCAGTACTTC
>TRBV7-2|TRBD1|TRBJ1-2|-
CASLSGTGVYGYTF
TGTGCCAGCTTGTCAGGGACAGGGGTTTATGGCTACACCTTC
>TRBV28|TRBD1|TRBJ1-2|few
CASSLPHSGDRGLNYGYTF
TGTGCCAGCAGTTTACCCCATTCTGGGGACAGGGGCTTAAACTATGGCTACACCTTC
>TRBV27|-|TRBJ1-5|-
CASSFLGDQPQHF
TGTGCCAGCAGCTTTCTGGGTGATCAGCCCCAGCATTTT
>TRBV3-1|TRBD2|TRBJ2-5|-
CASSQPRVRASGRNEQYF
TGTGCCAGCAGCCAACCCAGGGTCAGGGCTAGCGGGAGGAATGAGCAGTACTTC
>TRBV25-1|TRBD1|TRBJ2-3|-
CASSEGQNTDAQYF
TGTGCCAGCTCCGAGGGACAGAACACAGATGCGCAGTATTTT
>TRBV9|TRBD1|TRBJ2-7|few
CASSVVGDRVDEQYF
TGTGCCAGCAGCGTAGTCGGGGACAGGGTTGATGAGCAGTACTTC
>TRBV25-1|-|TRBJ2-7|-
CASSGGNSDQQYF
TGTGCCAGCAGTGGGGGAAATTCGGACCAGCAGTACTTC
>TRBV10-3|TRBD1|TRBJ2-7|-
CAISDRGQGVFEQYF
TGTGCCATCAGTGATCGTGGACAGGGAGTGTTTGAGCAGTACTTC
>TRBV24-1|-|TRBJ2-5|few
CATSVDGVETQYF
TGTGCCACCAGTGTGGATGGGGTCGAGACCCAGTACTTC